This T cell receptor (beta chain) was identified in a study of identical twins. Each CDR3 protein is one row after TCRdb ran MiXCR on the 5' RACE reads. The table shows some 790,000 distinct CDR3 sequences, with 15% to 20% occurring only once. Germline trimming cut 3 bases from V and 2 bases from J; bases unmatched to any gene: 12. Germline values: CDR1 DFQATT, CDR2 SNEGSKA (reference sequence). The CDR3 runs to 17 residues. At least ten counts were recorded for this clonotype. These same records also appear under a second study, on T cells expressing NK-cell markers.

The sample taken for sequencing was PBMCs. The chain employs TRBV20-1 and TRBJ2-3; 9 bases are a match to TRBD2. This clonotype was sampled from a woman between 18 and 29 years old in good health. The CDR3 region has the DNA TGCAGTGCTAGCGGGATAGCGGGAGAGGGGGACACAGATACGCAGTATTTT. Protein sequence: CSASGIAGEGDTDTQYF.